The clone carrying this T cell receptor beta chain occurred once. Its antigen is unknown. The sample belongs to a study of cytomegalovirus exposure and HLA in healthy donors. Overall study findings and caveats: The finding came from a later analysis; first-cohort TCR clusters tended to co-occur in the 110 or so validation repertoires.

The CDR3 consists of 16 residues. Germline lookup yields CDR1 SGHVS and CDR2 FNYEAQ. V dropped 0 bases and J dropped 4; count of bases not matched to a gene: 3. This table comes from immunoSEQ multiplex PCR, and its TCRdb copy is limited to in-frame clones, with some not included. Among about 54,000 clones, roughly nine tenths were seen once, and the ten largest hold 7.5% to 9.5%. The chain combines TRBV7-6 with TRBJ2-3, with 11 bases aligning to TRBD2. The sequence was obtained from a woman between 18 and 29 years old in good health and CMV-seropositive. The sample comprised PBMCs. The CDR3 is CASSLASSGGSDTQYF. In DNA, the CDR3 is TGTGCCAGCAGCTTAGCTTCTAGCGGGGGGTCAGATACGCAGTATTTT.